The next 16 T cell receptor beta chains were all read from a single sample in a study of OX40 agonist ivuxolimab in advanced cancers. TCRdb's copy holds only in-frame clones and misses some; the assay was immunoSEQ multiplex PCR. The data show tens of thousands of clones, 85% seen once. Sequenced material: CD4+ or CD8+ T cells sorted from blood, taken in a trial of the OX40 agonist ivuxolimab. These receptors all stem from an adult with an advanced solid tumor such as melanoma, head and neck, liver or kidney cancer.

The V call is TRBV18, the J call TRBJ2-5; the D gene is possibly TRBD1 (5 bases). The V gene's germline CDR1 is KGHSH and CDR2 LQKENI. This CDR3 is 15 amino acids long. Trimming cost V 3 bases and J 1 base, with 12 bases left between them. In nucleotides, the CDR3 is TGTGCCAGCTCACCCCTGGACACCCTCCAAGAGACCCAGTACTTC. Translated, it gives CASSPLDTLQETQYF.

The chain joins TRBV11-2 to TRBJ2-1, with 12 positions matching TRBD2. V gave up 5 bases and J gave up 12 bases; unmatched junction bases: 8. The germline CDR1 and CDR2 sequences are SGHAT and FQNNGV. CDR3 length: 14 residues. This CDR3 reads CASSALTSGRRQFF. The DNA for the CDR3 is TGTGCCAGCAGCGCCCTGACTAGCGGGAGAAGGCAGTTCTTC.

The chain combines TRBV7-8 with TRBJ2-2; 10 bases align to TRBD1. The CDR3 spans 17 residues. Germline V gene data show CDR1 as SGHVS and CDR2 as FQNEAQ. Trimming removed 4 bases from V and 7 bases from J; junction bases left unmatched: 12. CDR3 nucleotide sequence: TGTGCCAGCAGCTCCGGCACCGGGACAGGGGAAAACGGGGAGCTGTTTTTT. Protein sequence: CASSSGTGTGENGELFF. Full variable domain (outside the CDR3, taken from reference TRBV7-8 and TRBJ2-2): GAGVSQSPRYKVAKRGQDVALRCDPISGHVSLFWYQQALGQGPEFLTYFQNEAQLDKSGLPSDRFFAERPEGSVSTLKIQRTQQEDSAVYLCASSSGTGTGENGELFFGEGSRLTVL.

The chain carries TRBV29-1 and TRBJ2-4, with D perhaps assigned TRBD1 or TRBD2 (6 bases each). This CDR3 is built from 14 residues. The V gene lost 3 bases and the J gene lost 7 bases, with 16 bases spanning the gap. From germline, CDR1 is SQVTM and CDR2 ANQGSEA. Here the CDR3 DNA reads TGCAGCGTTGACTCAACGGGGGCTGGGAACATTCAGTACTTC. Protein product: CSVDSTGAGNIQYF.

This rearrangement joins TRBV6-1 to TRBJ1-2, with TRBD1 identical over 12 bases. V gave up 5 bases and J gave up 7 bases; unmatched junction bases: 5. CDR1 MNHNS and CDR2 SASEGT come from the germline V gene. The CDR3 has 14 amino acids. CDR3 in DNA: TGTGCCAGCAGTACGGGACAGGGGGCGGGTGGCTACACCTTC. Its protein is CASSTGQGAGGYTF.

This clone was picked up a small number of times. This rearrangement joins TRBV5-4 to TRBJ2-1, with 8 bases identical to TRBD2. Germline V gene data show CDR1 as SGHNT and CDR2 as YYREEE (reference sequence). Germline trimming cut 5 bases from V and 10 bases from J; bases unmatched to any gene: 14. The CDR3 runs 15 residues. This CDR3 is CASSPRGAGVQEQFF. Written as DNA, the CDR3 is TGTGCCAGCAGTCCCCGGGGAGCGGGAGTACAGGAGCAGTTCTTC. Variable domain in full (rest from reference TRBV5-4 and TRBJ2-1): ETGVTQSPTHLIKTRGQQVTLRCSSQSGHNTVSWYQQALGQGPQFIFQYYREEENGRGNFPPRFSGLQFPNYSSELNVNALELDDSALYLCASSPRGAGVQEQFFGPGTRLTVL.

V gene TRBV7-2 combines with J gene TRBJ2-1; D tentatively fits TRBD1 or TRBD2 (5 bases each). Trimming cost V 6 bases and J 0 bases, with 15 bases left between them. Germline CDR1 SGHTA, CDR2 FQGNSA. The CDR3 runs 16 residues. DNA of the CDR3: TGTGCCAGCAGGGGACCCGGGACCAGCTCCTACAATGAGCAGTTCTTC. Translating it yields CASRGPGTSSYNEQFF. Complete variable domain (other parts from reference TRBV7-2 and TRBJ2-1): GAGVSQSPSNKVTEKGKDVELRCDPISGHTALYWYRQSLGQGLEFLIYFQGNSAPDKSGLPSDRFSAERTGGSVSTLTIQRTQQEDSAVYLCASRGPGTSSYNEQFFGPGTRLTVL.

This clone appeared a few times. The chain carries TRBV30 and TRBJ1-5; D call uncertain. This CDR3 is 13 amino acids long. Trimming took 5 bases from V and 4 from J, leaving 12 bases between them. Germline V CDR1 and CDR2: GTSNPN, SVGIG (reference sequence). CDR3 loop: CAWATAQNQPQHF. CDR3 coding DNA: TGTGCCTGGGCCACCGCCCAGAATCAGCCCCAGCATTTT.

The rearrangement uses TRBV7-8 and TRBJ2-7, with TRBD2 matching over 12 bases. CDR3 size: 15 residues. Per the germline V gene, CDR1 is SGHVS and CDR2 is FQNEAQ. Germline trimming cut 5 bases from V and 3 bases from J; bases unmatched to any gene: 5. The chain's CDR3 is CASSPLAGGGYEQYF. Written as DNA, the CDR3 is TGTGCCAGCAGCCCACTAGCGGGAGGAGGCTACGAGCAGTACTTC.

V usage is TRBV30 and J usage is TRBJ1-1; 9 nucleotides line up with TRBD1. Per germline, CDR1 GTSNPN and CDR2 SVGIG (reference sequence). V shed 5 bases, J shed 0 bases, and the junction held 1 base outside the gene matches. There are 13 residues in the CDR3. CDR3 sequence reads: CAWGTGMNTEAFF. Written as DNA, the CDR3 is TGTGCCTGGGGGACAGGGATGAACACTGAAGCTTTCTTT.

This chain uses TRBV5-1 with TRBJ2-7; D possibly matches TRBD1 or TRBD2 (5 bases each). From germline, CDR1 is SGHRS and CDR2 YFSETQ. The CDR3 contains 14 residues. V lost 3 bases, J lost 3 bases, and 13 bases lay in between. CDR3 in DNA: TGCGCCAGCAGCTCAAAGGGACCTGACTACGAGCAGTACTTC. Amino acids: CASSSKGPDYEQYF.

The count of this clone is one. The chain combines TRBV2 with TRBJ2-3; TRBD2 matches 13 bases. This CDR3 spans 15 amino acids. Germline CDR1 reads SNHLY; CDR2 reads FYNNEI. V was pared by 1 base and J by 13 bases, with 8 bases of the junction left unmatched. The CDR3 DNA follows: TGTGCCAGCAGTGAAGTCGGACTAGCGGGGGCCCGGGAGTATTTT. This gives the protein CASSEVGLAGAREYF.

This chain uses TRBV14 with TRBJ2-7, with a possible D match to TRBD1 (5 bases). CDR3 length equals 13 residues. Germline CDR1 reads SGHDN; CDR2 reads FVKESK. The ends were cut back, 1 base at V and 9 bases at J, with 13 bases in the middle. CDR3 region: CASSQAQTQGQYF. The CDR3 region has the DNA TGTGCCAGCAGCCAAGCACAAACGCAGGGGCAGTACTTC.

In this sample, this clone turned up once. This chain uses TRBV19 with TRBJ2-7, with 9 nucleotides matching TRBD1. V lost 6 bases and J lost 6; bases outside the gene matches: 9. The CDR3 is 14 amino acids. Germline CDR1 reads LNHDA; CDR2 reads SQIVND (reference sequence). The CDR3 DNA follows: TGTGCCAGTAGCCGGGACAGGGTCTTCGGCGAGCAGTACTTC. This encodes CASSRDRVFGEQYF.

V gene TRBV29-1 combines with J gene TRBJ1-2, with TRBD1 matching 8 bases. The CDR3 covers 13 residues. The germline CDR1 and CDR2 sequences are SQVTM and ANQGSEA. Losses at the gene ends were 1 base for V and 8 bases for J; bases not matched to a gene: 6. The CDR3 is CSVEARAGGGYTF. The CDR3 coding sequence is TGCAGCGTTGAAGCGAGGGCAGGGGGCGGCTACACCTTC.

This chain uses TRBV19 with TRBJ1-2; possible D gene TRBD1, 5 bases. The CDR3 loop spans 15 amino acids. In germline, CDR1 is LNHDA, CDR2 SQIVND (reference sequence). V was shortened by 4 bases and J by 4 bases, with 16 bases between the two germline ends. As DNA, the CDR3 is TGTGCCAGTAGTACTTTCTCGCAGGGCGGCTATGGCTACACCTTC. Encoded protein: CASSTFSQGGYGYTF.